This entry lists 10 T cell receptor beta chains sequenced from one sample in a study of early T cells in non-severe SARS-CoV-2 infection. TCRdb redid the calling of the 5' RACE reads with MiXCR, one entry per CDR3 protein. The sample has roughly 65,000 distinct CDR3 sequences; approximately 12% are singletons. Sequences were obtained from whole blood. These receptors all come from an adult who was a healthcare worker with PCR-confirmed SARS-CoV-2 infection or an uninfected control (not recorded which).

V gene TRBV7-9 combines with J gene TRBJ2-7, with D unresolved. Trimming removed 0 bases at V and 2 bases at J, with 11 bases between. This CDR3 is 15 amino acids long. Looked up from germline, CDR1 is SEHNR and CDR2 is FQNEAQ (reference sequence). The DNA of the CDR3 is TGTGCCAGCAGCTTAGCCAGCTTCCTCCCCTACGAGCAGTACTTC. It is translated as CASSLASFLPYEQYF.

This clonotype has at least ten counts. The genes are TRBV30 and TRBJ1-1, with 10 bases lining up with TRBD1. J lost 4 bases, V lost 5 bases, and 4 bases had no gene match. Germline CDR1 and CDR2: GTSNPN and SVGIG (reference sequence). The CDR3 is made up of 13 amino acids. The CDR3 here is CAWADRGATEAFF. The CDR3 nucleotides read TGTGCCTGGGCGGACAGGGGGGCCACTGAAGCTTTCTTT. The variable domain in full, with the rest retrieved from reference TRBV30 and TRBJ1-1, is SQTIHQWPATLVQPVGSPLSLECTVEGTSNPNLYWYRQAAGRGLQLLFYSVGIGQISSEVPQNLSASRPQDRQFILSSKKLLLSDSGFYLCAWADRGATEAFFGQGTRLTVV.

This clonotype was seen at least ten times. The V gene is TRBV10-3, the J gene TRBJ2-7; D remains unclear. CDR3 length: 11 amino acids. Germline values: CDR1 ENHRY, CDR2 SYGVKD. The V and J ends lost 0 bases and 7 bases respectively, with 4 bases between them. The CDR3 DNA sequence: TGTGCCATCAGTGAGTCGGCAGAGCAGTACTTC. Amino acid sequence: CAISESAEQYF.

Only a few counts were recorded for this clonotype. The chain joins TRBV27 to TRBJ1-1; no reliable D call. The V gene's germline CDR1 is MNHEY and CDR2 SMNVEV (reference sequence). This CDR3 spans 16 amino acids. Trimming left V 5 bases short and J 12 bases short, with 28 bases between. CDR3 DNA sequence: TGTGCCAGCAGTCTCTCTTCCGGGGTAGGGTCGACTAGAACTTTCTTT. This translates into CASSLSSGVGSTRTFF.

The sample holds a few counts of this clonotype. The chain joins TRBV20-1 to TRBJ1-2; perhaps TRBD1 as D (5 bases). V was clipped by 8 bases and J by 8 bases, with 18 bases between them. CDR3 size: 12 residues. Looked up from germline, CDR1 is DFQATT and CDR2 is SNEGSKA (reference sequence). The DNA of the CDR3 is TGCAGTCTCGAGGGCAGGGCCCAGGGCTACACCTTC. Translated, it gives CSLEGRAQGYTF.

This chain joins TRBV20-1 and TRBJ1-6; D call uncertain. In germline, CDR1 is DFQATT, CDR2 SNEGSKA (reference sequence). Trimming stripped 0 bases from V and 8 bases from J, with 8 bases between. The CDR3 length is 13 residues. The CDR3 DNA is TGCAGTGCTAGAGACGATATGGATTCACCCCTCCACTTT. Encoded protein: CSARDDMDSPLHF.

This clonotype was detected a few times. The chain uses TRBV19 and TRBJ2-5; D perhaps matches TRBD2 (6 bases). The CDR3 is made up of 13 amino acids. Deletions cut 4 bases from V and 7 bases from J, with 13 bases between. Germline V lookup: CDR1 LNHDA, CDR2 SQIVND (reference sequence). The CDR3: CASSTGLEGTQYF. CDR3 DNA: TGTGCCAGTAGTACGGGGTTGGAGGGGACCCAGTACTTC.

The gene calls are TRBV5-6 and TRBJ1-5; no clear D. Trimming took 3 bases from V and 1 from J, leaving 8 bases between them. The CDR3 sequence is 14 residues long. The germline V gene encodes CDR1 SGHDT and CDR2 YYEEEE. The CDR3 bases are TGTGCCAGCAGCTCTCAGATCAGCAATCAGCCCCAGCATTTT. It encodes CASSSQISNQPQHF.

This clonotype was seen a handful of times. The chain uses TRBV20-1 and TRBJ2-7; weak D call: TRBD2 (6 bases). The CDR3 has 14 residues. CDR1 DFQATT and CDR2 SNEGSKA come from the germline V gene (reference sequence). V was pared by 3 bases and J by 6 bases, with 18 bases between. The CDR3 DNA is TGCAGTGCTAGGATCGGGGGAGGTCGGGTCGAGCAGTACTTC. As protein: CSARIGGGRVEQYF.

This clonotype was recorded at least ten times. The chain links TRBV5-5 to TRBJ2-5, with 7 bases matching TRBD1. Germline CDR1 SGHKS, CDR2 YYEKEE (reference sequence). This CDR3 region has 13 residues. Unmatched junction bases numbered 6, after V lost 6 bases and J lost 4 bases. The CDR3: CASTRQGGETQYF. CDR3 nucleotides: TGTGCCAGCACCAGACAGGGTGGAGAGACCCAGTACTTC. The whole variable domain, remainder taken from reference TRBV5-5 and TRBJ2-5, is DAGVTQSPTHLIKTRGQQVTLRCSPISGHKSVSWYQQVLGQGPQFIFQYYEKEERGRGNFPDRFSARQFPNYSSELNVNALLLGDSALYLCASTRQGGETQYFGPGTRLLVL.